This is a list of T cell receptor beta chains from one sample in a study of cytomegalovirus exposure and HLA in healthy donors. Method: immunoSEQ multiplex PCR; TCRdb's copy keeps in-frame clones and lacks some. The sample records 150,000 to 200,000 clones, roughly 79% being singletons. The sequenced sample was PBMCs. These TCRs come from a man aged 18 to 29 in good health and CMV-seropositive. Each CDR3 is given with its conserved first and last residue. A D gene is named only where the DNA matches it firmly. A clone size is listed for some rows: how often the clone was seen (once, few, many), or a class if it is expanded.

>-|-|TRBJ1-1|TRBV6-5
CASSYSKLRGSGAFF
TGTGCCAGCAGTTACTCGAAGTTGCGGGGTAGCGGAGCTTTCTTT
>-|-|TRBJ1-2|TRBV9
CASSLGSRAPGYTF
TGTGCCAGCAGCCTAGGGTCCAGGGCCCCTGGCTACACCTTC
>-|-|TRBJ1-2|TRBV27
CASSLSGLMYYGYTF
TGTGCCAGCAGTTTATCCGGGTTGATGTACTATGGCTACACCTTC
>-|-|TRBJ2-7|TRBV6-1
CASSEVGGSGYEQYF
TGTGCCAGCAGTGAGGTCGGGGGTAGCGGCTACGAGCAGTACTTC
>-|-|TRBJ1-1|TRBV28
CASSFFLDGPGENTEAFF
TGTGCCAGCAGTTTTTTCCTTGACGGTCCAGGGGAGAACACTGAAGCTTTCTTT
>TRBD1|-|TRBJ2-3|TRBV29-1
CSVWTDRGTDTQYF
TGCAGCGTGTGGACCGACAGGGGCACAGATACGCAGTATTTT
>TRBD1|-|TRBJ1-4|TRBV29-1
CSVRAGGQLNEKLFF
TGCAGCGTTCGGGCGGGGGGACAGCTAAATGAAAAACTGTTTTTT
>-|-|TRBJ2-1|TRBV2
CASSVRYSYNEQFF
TGTGCCAGCAGTGTCCGGTACTCCTACAATGAGCAGTTCTTC
>TRBD2|-|TRBJ2-1|TRBV28
CASTLGGSSYNEQFF
TGTGCCAGCACCCTGGGGGGGAGCTCCTACAATGAGCAGTTCTTC
>TRBD1|-|TRBJ1-5|TRBV30
CAWSVTTGINQPQHF
TGTGCCTGGAGTGTTACGACAGGGATAAATCAGCCCCAGCATTTT
>TRBD2|once|TRBJ2-7|TRBV28
CASSPTSAYEQYF
TGTGCCAGCAGTCCCACTAGCGCGTACGAGCAGTACTTC
>TRBD1|-|TRBJ1-1|TRBV27
CASSLNRGGTEAFF
TGTGCCAGCAGTCTAAACAGGGGCGGCACTGAAGCTTTCTTT
>-|-|TRBJ2-7|TRBV5-5
CASSLEGRSRSYEQYF
TGTGCCAGCAGCTTGGAGGGGAGGAGCCGCTCCTACGAGCAGTACTTC
>TRBD2|once|TRBJ2-1|TRBV9
CASSAPLAVSSNEQFF
TGTGCCAGCAGCGCCCCTCTAGCGGTATCTTCCAATGAGCAGTTCTTC
>TRBD2|once|TRBJ2-1|TRBV19
CASRSQAGGPVNEQFF
TGTGCCAGTAGGTCCCAGGCGGGAGGGCCTGTGAATGAGCAGTTCTTC
>-|once|TRBJ2-2|TRBV14
CASSQDIYVSGGLFF
TGTGCCAGCAGCCAAGATATTTACGTCTCAGGAGGGCTGTTTTTT
>-|-|TRBJ2-5|TRBV6-4
CASSDPRGTQYF
TGTGCCAGCAGTGACCCCCGGGGGACCCAGTACTTC
>TRBD2|-|TRBJ2-7|TRBV6-6
CASRGTSASYEQYF
TGTGCCAGCAGGGGGACTAGCGCCTCCTACGAGCAGTACTTC
>-|once|TRBJ1-3|TRBV18
CASSPVFQGGTGNTIYF
TGTGCCAGCTCACCGGTGTTCCAGGGCGGAACTGGAAACACCATATATTTT
>-|-|TRBJ2-7|TRBV19
CASSQFTGSLSYEQYF
TGTGCCAGTAGCCAATTCACAGGGAGCCTCTCCTACGAGCAGTACTTC
>TRBD1|-|TRBJ1-5|TRBV28
CASRLQGLFQPQHF
TGTGCCAGCAGGTTACAGGGGTTATTTCAGCCCCAGCATTTT
>-|-|TRBJ2-7|TRBV7-9
CASSLVGHEQYF
TGTGCCAGCAGCTTAGTGGGGCACGAGCAGTACTTC
>-|-|TRBJ2-2|TRBV9
CASGGRDGELFF
TGTGCCAGCGGGGGCCGGGACGGGGAGCTGTTTTTT
>TRBD2|-|TRBJ2-1|TRBV9
CASSKWGGYNEQFF
TGTGCCAGCAGCAAGTGGGGGGGCTACAATGAGCAGTTCTTC
>TRBD1|-|TRBJ2-7|TRBV9
CASSGDRGEYEQYF
TGTGCCAGCAGCGGGGACAGGGGAGAGTACGAGCAGTACTTC
>-|-|TRBJ1-1|TRBV19
CASSYGGTEAFF
TGTGCCAGTAGTTACGGGGGCACTGAAGCTTTCTTT
>-|-|TRBJ2-4|TRBV2
CASSDGTTVQYF
TGTGCCAGCAGTGATGGGACAACGGTTCAGTACTTC